This TCR beta chain is drawn from a study of cytomegalovirus exposure and HLA in healthy donors. Study background: Early release data held 85 million or so unique TCRs from HLA-typed donors. Most donors, 80% to 90% of roughly 400 genotyped, fell in the Caucasian-associated ancestry cluster. Study results and caveats: Reported performance of the classifier showed diagnosis of cytomegalovirus status with high specificity and sensitivity.

Points on this clone: The antigen remains unidentified.

Primers included in the PCR were 60 Vbeta and 13 Jbeta primers. Sequencing was performed with immunoSEQ multiplex PCR; in TCRdb, only in-frame clones are kept and a portion is missing. The sample has 150,000 to 200,000 clones; 9.5% to 15% are singletons. Germline loops: CDR1 SGHNT, CDR2 YYREEE (reference sequence). The CDR3 spans 14 residues. V was trimmed by 0 bases and J by 3 bases, leaving 9 bases between them. Sequencing was done on a sample of PBMCs. The origin of this receptor is a middle-aged man in good health and CMV-seropositive. V usage is TRBV5-4 and J usage is TRBJ1-2, with D possibly matching TRBD1 (5 bases). CDR3 residues: CASSLAGADYGYTF. In nucleotides, the CDR3 is TGTGCCAGCAGCTTGGCTGGGGCAGACTATGGCTACACCTTC.